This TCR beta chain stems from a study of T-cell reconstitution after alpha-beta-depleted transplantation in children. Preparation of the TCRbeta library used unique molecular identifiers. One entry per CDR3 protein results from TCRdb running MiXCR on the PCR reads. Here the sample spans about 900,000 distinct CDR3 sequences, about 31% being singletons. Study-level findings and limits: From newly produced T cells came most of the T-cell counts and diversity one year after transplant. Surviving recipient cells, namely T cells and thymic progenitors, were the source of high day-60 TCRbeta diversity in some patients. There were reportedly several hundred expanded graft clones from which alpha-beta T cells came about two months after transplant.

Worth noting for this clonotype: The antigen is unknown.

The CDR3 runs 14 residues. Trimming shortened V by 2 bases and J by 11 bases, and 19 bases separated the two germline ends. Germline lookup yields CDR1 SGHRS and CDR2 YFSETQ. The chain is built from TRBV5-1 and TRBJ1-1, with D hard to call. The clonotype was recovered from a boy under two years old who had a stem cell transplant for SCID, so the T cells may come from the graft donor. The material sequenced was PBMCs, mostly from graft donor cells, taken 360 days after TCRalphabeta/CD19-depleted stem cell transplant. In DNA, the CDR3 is TGCGCCAGCAGCTTATGGGCAGGCTCTTTGGGTGCTTTCTTT. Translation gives CASSLWAGSLGAFF.